Shown below are 17 T cell receptor beta chains from a single sample sequenced in a study of beta chain features in type 1 diabetes. TCRB transcripts that were expressed got sequenced, as all of the isolated RNA had been reverse transcribed. Profiled with immunoSEQ multiplex PCR; TCRdb holds only in-frame clones, not every one. The data hold 200,000 to 250,000 clones, with 55% to 70% observed a single time. Sequenced input: naive CD4+ T cells from blood. The receptors stem from a man aged 25 to 40 in good health.

The rearrangement joins TRBV7-2 to TRBJ2-1; 10 positions match TRBD2. Looked up from germline, CDR1 is SGHTA and CDR2 is FQGNSA. Trimming removed 0 bases from V and 5 bases from J; junction bases left unmatched: 7. This CDR3 has 17 amino acids. The chain's CDR3 is CASSLASGTSADNEQFF. CDR3 bases: TGTGCCAGCAGCTTAGCCTCCGGGACTAGCGCTGACAATGAGCAGTTCTTC.

This chain uses TRBV2 with TRBJ2-2; 9 bases line up with TRBD1. Per the germline V gene, CDR1 is SNHLY and CDR2 is FYNNEI. J was trimmed by 4 bases and V by 7 bases; bases with no gene match: 7. The CDR3 has 15 residues. CDR3 coding DNA: TGTGCCAGCAATGATAGGGACAGGGTCACCGGGGAGCTGTTTTTT. This sequence encodes CASNDRDRVTGELFF. Drawing the rest from reference TRBV2 and TRBJ2-2, the complete variable domain is EPEVTQTPSHQVTQMGQEVILRCVPISNHLYFYWYRQILGQKVEFLVSFYNNEISEKSEIFDDQFSVERPDGSNFTLKIRSTKLEDSAMYFCASNDRDRVTGELFFGEGSRLTVL.

The chain uses TRBV25-1 and TRBJ2-7; 11 bases align to TRBD2. The ends lost 3 bases at V and 1 base at J; junction bases unmatched: 2. Germline lookup yields CDR1 MGHDK and CDR2 SYGVNS. This CDR3 comprises 15 residues. CDR3 loop: CASSDGLAGSYEQYF. The DNA of the CDR3 is TGTGCCAGCAGTGATGGACTAGCGGGTTCCTACGAGCAGTACTTC.

This rearrangement joins TRBV7-9 to TRBJ2-3; TRBD1 is a possible D gene (6 bases). This CDR3 has 13 amino acids. V lost 4 bases and J lost 13, with 18 bases in between. Germline CDR1 SEHNR, CDR2 FQNEAQ (reference sequence). This CDR3 reads CASSSVSRGIEYF. The CDR3 nucleotides are TGTGCCAGCAGCTCCGTGAGCAGGGGAATCGAGTATTTT. Full variable domain (remainder filled in from reference TRBV7-9 and TRBJ2-3): DTGVSQNPRHKITKRGQNVTFRCDPISEHNRLYWYRQTLGQGPEFLTYFQNEAQLEKSRLLSDRFSAERPKGSFSTLEIQRTEQGDSAMYLCASSSVSRGIEYFGPGTRLTVL.

The chain carries TRBV7-7 and TRBJ2-7; 8 positions agree with TRBD2. Germline values: CDR1 SSHAT, CDR2 FNYEAQ (reference sequence). The V segment lost 3 bases and the J segment 5 bases; nucleotides outside the gene matches: 3. The CDR3 consists of 13 residues. The CDR3 loop is CASSFLAGNEQYF. CDR3 nucleotide sequence: TGTGCCAGCAGCTTCTTAGCGGGAAACGAGCAGTACTTC.

The chain is built from TRBV18 and TRBJ2-1; D unresolved. This CDR3 has 13 amino acids. Germline lookup yields CDR1 KGHSH and CDR2 LQKENI. V lost 7 bases, J lost 0 bases, and 7 bases lay in between. The CDR3 loop reads CASFLSSYNEQFF. DNA of the CDR3: TGTGCCAGCTTTCTGAGCTCCTACAATGAGCAGTTCTTC.

This clone was picked up a small number of times. V is TRBV13 and J is TRBJ1-4; 7 bases fit TRBD1. Germline CDR1 is PRHDT and CDR2 is FYEKMQ (reference sequence). This CDR3 has 15 residues. The V and J ends lost 3 bases and 4 bases, in that order; junction bases with no gene match: 5. The CDR3: CASSLWAGGNEKLFF. CDR3 DNA sequence: TGTGCCAGCAGCTTGTGGGCAGGGGGTAATGAAAAACTGTTTTTT.

The genes are TRBV6-5 and TRBJ2-5; TRBD2 is a possible D gene (6 bases). From germline, CDR1 is MNHEY and CDR2 SVGAGI. This CDR3 has 15 amino acids. V lost 6 bases and J 0 bases, leaving 14 bases between the germline ends. CDR3 region: CASSRGTSYQETQYF. The CDR3 nucleotides read TGTGCCAGCAGCCGCGGGACTTCCTACCAAGAGACCCAGTACTTC.

This chain uses TRBV27 with TRBJ2-5, with D perhaps matching TRBD2 (6 bases). The V gene's germline CDR1 is MNHEY and CDR2 SMNVEV (reference sequence). The CDR3 consists of 13 residues. V lost 10 bases and J 5 bases, leaving 17 bases between the germline ends. CDR3 protein: CATLEGSGETQYF. As DNA, the CDR3 is TGTGCCACCCTGGAGGGGAGTGGGGAGACCCAGTACTTC.

This clone was picked up a small number of times. This chain uses TRBV30 with TRBJ2-7; unclear D gene. The ends were cut back, 1 base at V and 0 bases at J, with 10 bases in the middle. This CDR3 contains 14 residues. In germline, CDR1 is GTSNPN, CDR2 SVGIG (reference sequence). The CDR3 nucleotides are TGTGCCTGGAGTGCTAAGCCACTCTCCTACGAGCAGTACTTC. Its translation: CAWSAKPLSYEQYF.

This clone was seen only a few times. V usage is TRBV15 and J usage is TRBJ1-5, with D perhaps matching TRBD1 (6 bases). The CDR3 is 16 residues long. V was shortened by 1 base and J by 2 bases, with 12 bases between the two germline ends. Germline loops: CDR1 LNHNV, CDR2 YYDKDF (reference sequence). CDR3 nucleotide sequence: TGTGCCACCAGCAGAGCCGGGGGCTATGGCAATCAGCCCCAGCATTTT. This codes for CATSRAGGYGNQPQHF.

This clone was picked up a small number of times. This sequence joins TRBV5-1 and TRBJ2-5; a possible D gene is TRBD2 (5 bases). This CDR3 has 14 residues. The germline CDR1 and CDR2 sequences are SGHRS and YFSETQ. The V end was cut by 4 bases, the J end by 5 bases, with 15 bases between. CDR3 in amino acids: CASSLGSRGETQYF. CDR3 nucleotides: TGCGCCAGCAGCCTCGGGTCTCGCGGGGAGACCCAGTACTTC. The full variable domain, rest sourced from reference TRBV5-1 and TRBJ2-5, is KAGVTQTPRYLIKTRGQQVTLSCSPISGHRSVSWYQQTPGQGLQFLFEYFSETQRNKGNFPGRFSGRQFSNSRSEMNVSTLELGDSALYLCASSLGSRGETQYFGPGTRLLVL.

This chain joins TRBV28 and TRBJ1-2; TRBD1 agrees at 11 bases. Losses at the gene ends were 8 bases for V and 4 bases for J; bases not matched to a gene: 9. CDR3 length equals 15 residues. CDR1 is MDHEN and CDR2 is SYDVKM in the germline V gene. The chain's CDR3 is CASSPRDRGVYGYTF. CDR3 DNA: TGTGCCAGCTCACCCCGGGACAGGGGGGTCTATGGCTACACCTTC.

The rearrangement uses TRBV5-1 and TRBJ2-7; D tentatively fits TRBD1 or TRBD2 (5 bases each). Germline-derived CDR1 and CDR2 are SGHRS and YFSETQ. The CDR3 spans 13 residues. V lost 1 base and J 5 bases, leaving 10 bases between the germline ends. CDR3: CASSLTRGNEQYF. The CDR3 bases are TGCGCCAGCAGCTTGACACGGGGCAACGAGCAGTACTTC.

The rearrangement links TRBV9 to TRBJ2-7, with no clear D. The CDR3 loop spans 14 amino acids. Per germline, CDR1 SGDLS and CDR2 YYNGEE. V lost 0 bases and J 0 bases, leaving 7 bases between the germline ends. In DNA, the CDR3 is TGTGCCAGCAGCGTAGAGGTGGGCTCCTACGAGCAGTACTTC. Its translation: CASSVEVGSYEQYF.

J is TRBJ2-5 and V is TRBV2; the D gene is possibly TRBD2 (5 bases). V lost 8 bases, J lost 1 base, and 11 bases lay in between. Germline CDR1 and CDR2: SNHLY and FYNNEI. The length of the CDR3 is 13 residues. CDR3 DNA: TGTGCCAGCCTGGTCGGGGTCCAAGAGACCCAGTACTTC. Protein sequence: CASLVGVQETQYF.

The rearrangement uses TRBV10-3 and TRBJ1-1; 7 nucleotides line up with TRBD1. Losses at the gene ends were 7 bases for V and 5 bases for J; bases not matched to a gene: 7. Germline V gene data show CDR1 as ENHRY and CDR2 as SYGVKD. This CDR3 region has 13 residues. The CDR3 is CAITSTGKTEAFF. For the CDR3, the DNA is TGTGCCATCACTTCGACAGGGAAGACTGAAGCTTTCTTT.